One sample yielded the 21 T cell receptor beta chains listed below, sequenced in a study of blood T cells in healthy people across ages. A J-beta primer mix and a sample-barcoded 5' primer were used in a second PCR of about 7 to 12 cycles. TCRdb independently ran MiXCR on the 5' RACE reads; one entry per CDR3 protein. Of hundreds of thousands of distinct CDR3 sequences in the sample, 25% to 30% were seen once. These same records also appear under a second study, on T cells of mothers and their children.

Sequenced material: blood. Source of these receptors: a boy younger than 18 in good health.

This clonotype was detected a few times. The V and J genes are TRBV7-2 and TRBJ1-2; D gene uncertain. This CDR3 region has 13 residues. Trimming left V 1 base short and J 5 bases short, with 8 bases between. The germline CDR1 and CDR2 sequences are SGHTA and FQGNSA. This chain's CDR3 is CASSLDPGYGYTF. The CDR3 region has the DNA TGTGCCAGCAGCTTAGATCCGGGATATGGCTACACCTTC.

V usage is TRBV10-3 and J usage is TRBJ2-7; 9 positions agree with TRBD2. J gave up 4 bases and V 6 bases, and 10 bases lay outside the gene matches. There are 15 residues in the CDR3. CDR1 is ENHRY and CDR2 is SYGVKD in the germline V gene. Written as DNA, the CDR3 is TGTGCCATCAGGGACGACTCGAGCGGGGGGTACGAGCAGTACTTC. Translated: CAIRDDSSGGYEQYF.

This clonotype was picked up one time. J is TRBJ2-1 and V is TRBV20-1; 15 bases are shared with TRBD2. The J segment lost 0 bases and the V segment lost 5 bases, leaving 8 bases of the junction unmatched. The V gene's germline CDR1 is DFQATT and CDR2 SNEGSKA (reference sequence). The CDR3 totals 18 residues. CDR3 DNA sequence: TGCAGTGCTTGGGGACTAGCGGGGGGCTCGAGCTCCTACAATGAGCAGTTCTTC. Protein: CSAWGLAGGSSSYNEQFF.

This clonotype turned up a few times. CDR3 protein: CASSLEGRRWNEQFF. Written as DNA, the CDR3 is TGCGCCAGCAGCCTAGAGGGACGCCGGTGGAATGAGCAGTTCTTC. The V and J genes are TRBV5-1 and TRBJ2-5; D tentatively reads TRBD1 or TRBD2 (5 bases each). Matching the DNA end better, TRBJ2-1 makes the J call doubtful. Germline-derived CDR1 and CDR2 are SGHRS and YFSETQ. The CDR3 has 15 amino acids.

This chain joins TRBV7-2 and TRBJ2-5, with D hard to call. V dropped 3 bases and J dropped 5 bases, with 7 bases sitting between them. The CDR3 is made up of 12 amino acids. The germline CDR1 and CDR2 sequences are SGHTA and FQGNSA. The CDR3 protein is CASSFGTETQYF. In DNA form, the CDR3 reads TGTGCCAGCAGCTTTGGTACGGAGACCCAGTACTTC.

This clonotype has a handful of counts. CDR3 DNA: TGTGCCAGCAGTCCCGGACTAGCGGGGGTCTACGAGCAGTACTTC. This codes for CASSPGLAGVYEQYF. The chain links TRBV7-9 to TRBJ2-7; 13 nucleotides line up with TRBD2. The CDR3 is 15 amino acids. With 6 bases clipped from V and 3 bases from J, the junction kept 5 bases outside the gene matches. Germline CDR1 SEHNR, CDR2 FQNEAQ (reference sequence).

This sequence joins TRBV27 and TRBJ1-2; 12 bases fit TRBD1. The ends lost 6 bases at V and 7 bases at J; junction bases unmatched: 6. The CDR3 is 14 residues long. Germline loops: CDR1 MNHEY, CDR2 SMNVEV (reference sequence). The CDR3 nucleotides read TGTGCCAGCAGGCCGGGACAGGGGGCTGGTGGCTACACCTTC. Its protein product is CASRPGQGAGGYTF.

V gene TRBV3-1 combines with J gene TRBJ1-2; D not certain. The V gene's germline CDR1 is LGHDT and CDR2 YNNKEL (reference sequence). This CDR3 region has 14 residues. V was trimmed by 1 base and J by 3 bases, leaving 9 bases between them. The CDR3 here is CASSQVAGDYGYTF. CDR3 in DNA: TGTGCCAGCAGCCAAGTTGCAGGAGACTATGGCTACACCTTC.

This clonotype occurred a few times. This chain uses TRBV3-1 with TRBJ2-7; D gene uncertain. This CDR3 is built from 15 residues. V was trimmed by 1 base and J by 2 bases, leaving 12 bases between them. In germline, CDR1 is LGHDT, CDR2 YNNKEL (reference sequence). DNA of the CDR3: TGTGCCAGCAGCCAAGGGGTAGCTAACCCCTACGAGCAGTACTTC. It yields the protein CASSQGVANPYEQYF.

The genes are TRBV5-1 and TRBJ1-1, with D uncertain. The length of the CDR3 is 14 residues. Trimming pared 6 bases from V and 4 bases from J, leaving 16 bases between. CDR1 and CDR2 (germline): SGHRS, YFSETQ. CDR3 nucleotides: TGCGCCAGCAACCCGGGGTTGAAGGGCACTGAAGCTTTCTTT. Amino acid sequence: CASNPGLKGTEAFF.

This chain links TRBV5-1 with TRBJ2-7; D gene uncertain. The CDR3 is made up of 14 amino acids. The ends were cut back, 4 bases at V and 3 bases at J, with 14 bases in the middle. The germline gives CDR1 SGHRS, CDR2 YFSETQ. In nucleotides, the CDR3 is TGCGCCAGCAGCATCGGACCCGAGCACTACGAGCAGTACTTC. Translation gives CASSIGPEHYEQYF.

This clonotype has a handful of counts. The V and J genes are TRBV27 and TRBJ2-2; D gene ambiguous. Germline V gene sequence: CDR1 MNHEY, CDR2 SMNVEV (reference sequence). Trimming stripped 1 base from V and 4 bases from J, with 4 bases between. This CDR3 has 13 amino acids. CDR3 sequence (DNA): TGTGCCAGCAGTTTATTTATCACCGGGGAGCTGTTTTTT. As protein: CASSLFITGELFF.

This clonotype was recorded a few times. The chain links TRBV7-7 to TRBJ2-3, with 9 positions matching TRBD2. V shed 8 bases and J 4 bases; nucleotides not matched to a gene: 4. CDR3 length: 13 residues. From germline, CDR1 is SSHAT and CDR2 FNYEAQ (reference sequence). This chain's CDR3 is CASGLAGSDTQYF. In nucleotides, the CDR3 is TGTGCCAGCGGGCTAGCGGGGTCAGATACGCAGTATTTT.

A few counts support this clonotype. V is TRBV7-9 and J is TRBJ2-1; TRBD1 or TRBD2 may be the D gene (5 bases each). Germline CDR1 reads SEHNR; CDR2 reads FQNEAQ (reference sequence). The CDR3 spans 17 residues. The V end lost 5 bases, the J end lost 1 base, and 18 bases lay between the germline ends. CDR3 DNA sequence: TGTGCCAGCAGCAATAGTCCAGGGACCAATTCCTACAATGAGCAGTTCTTC. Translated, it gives CASSNSPGTNSYNEQFF.

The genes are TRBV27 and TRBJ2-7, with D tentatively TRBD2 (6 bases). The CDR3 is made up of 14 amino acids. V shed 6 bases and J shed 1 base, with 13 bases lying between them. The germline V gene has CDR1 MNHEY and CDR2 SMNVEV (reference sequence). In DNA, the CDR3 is TGTGCCAGCAGCGCGGGACGGAGATCCTACGAGCAGTACTTC. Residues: CASSAGRRSYEQYF.

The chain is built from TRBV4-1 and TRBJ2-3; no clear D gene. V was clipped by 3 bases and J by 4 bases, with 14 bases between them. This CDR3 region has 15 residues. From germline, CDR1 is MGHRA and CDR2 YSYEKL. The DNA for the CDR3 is TGCGCCAGCAGCCATTCCGAACGGGTCCCAGATACGCAGTATTTT. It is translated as CASSHSERVPDTQYF.

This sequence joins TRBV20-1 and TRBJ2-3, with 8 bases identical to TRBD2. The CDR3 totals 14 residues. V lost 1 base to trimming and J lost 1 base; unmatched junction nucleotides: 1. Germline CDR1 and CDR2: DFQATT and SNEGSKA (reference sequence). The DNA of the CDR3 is TGCAGTGCTAGAGGAGCGGGGGGCACAGATACGCAGTATTTT. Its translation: CSARGAGGTDTQYF.

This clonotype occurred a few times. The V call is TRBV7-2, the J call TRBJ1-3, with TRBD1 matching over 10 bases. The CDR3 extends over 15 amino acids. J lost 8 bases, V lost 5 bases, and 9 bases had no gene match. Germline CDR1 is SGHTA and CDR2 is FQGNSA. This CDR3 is CASSPGQGVLHTIYF. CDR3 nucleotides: TGTGCCAGCAGCCCCGGACAGGGGGTTTTGCACACCATATATTTT.

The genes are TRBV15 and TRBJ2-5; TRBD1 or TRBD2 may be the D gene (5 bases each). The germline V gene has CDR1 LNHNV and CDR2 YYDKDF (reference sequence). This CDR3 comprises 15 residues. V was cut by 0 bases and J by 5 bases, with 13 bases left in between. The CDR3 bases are TGTGCCACCAGCAGAGATCCTCAGGGACGGGAGACCCAGTACTTC. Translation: CATSRDPQGRETQYF.

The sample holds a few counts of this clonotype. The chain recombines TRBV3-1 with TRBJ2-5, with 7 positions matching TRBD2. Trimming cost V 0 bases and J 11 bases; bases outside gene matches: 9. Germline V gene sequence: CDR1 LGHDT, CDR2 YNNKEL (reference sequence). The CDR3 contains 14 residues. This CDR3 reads CASSQDSGGSEQYF. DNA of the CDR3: TGTGCCAGCAGCCAAGATTCCGGCGGGAGTGAGCAGTACTTC.

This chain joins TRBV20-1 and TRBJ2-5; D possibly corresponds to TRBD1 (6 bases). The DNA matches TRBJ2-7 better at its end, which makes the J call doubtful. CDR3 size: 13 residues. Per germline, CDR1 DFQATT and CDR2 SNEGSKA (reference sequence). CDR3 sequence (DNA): TGCAGTGTTTCCCGAGGGGGTCCCTACGAGCAGTACTTC. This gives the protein CSVSRGGPYEQYF.